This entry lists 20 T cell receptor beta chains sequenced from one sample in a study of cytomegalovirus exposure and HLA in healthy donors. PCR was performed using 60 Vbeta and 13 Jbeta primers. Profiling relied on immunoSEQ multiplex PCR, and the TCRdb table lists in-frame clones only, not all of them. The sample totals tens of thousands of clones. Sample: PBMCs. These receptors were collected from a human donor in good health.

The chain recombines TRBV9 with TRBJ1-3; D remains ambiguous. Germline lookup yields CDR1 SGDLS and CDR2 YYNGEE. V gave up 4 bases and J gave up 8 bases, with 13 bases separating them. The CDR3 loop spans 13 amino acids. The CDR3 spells CASSLYVRDTIYF. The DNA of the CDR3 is TGTGCCAGCAGCTTATACGTACGGGACACCATATATTTT.

DNA for the CDR3: TGTGCCAGCAGCGTAGAAGAGGCGAAAATTGGTTCACCCCTCCACTTT. Translated: CASSVEEAKIGSPLHF. This sequence joins TRBV9 and TRBJ1-6, with no clear D. Germline V gene data show CDR1 as SGDLS and CDR2 as YYNGEE. This CDR3 is built from 16 residues. Trimming took off 0 bases at V and 9 bases at J, with 16 bases between the two ends. Full variable domain (outside the CDR3, taken from reference TRBV9 and TRBJ1-6): DSGVTQTPKHLITATGQRVTLRCSPRSGDLSVYWYQQSLDQGLQFLIQYYNGEERAKGNILERFSAQQFPDLHSELNLSSLELGDSALYFCASSVEEAKIGSPLHFGNGTRLTVT.

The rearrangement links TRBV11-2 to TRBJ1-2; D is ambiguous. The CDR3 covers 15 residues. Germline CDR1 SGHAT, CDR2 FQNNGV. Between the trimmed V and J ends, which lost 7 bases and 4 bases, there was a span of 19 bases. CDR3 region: CASTPGSTATYGYTF. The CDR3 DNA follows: TGTGCCAGCACCCCGGGGAGCACAGCGACCTATGGCTACACCTTC.

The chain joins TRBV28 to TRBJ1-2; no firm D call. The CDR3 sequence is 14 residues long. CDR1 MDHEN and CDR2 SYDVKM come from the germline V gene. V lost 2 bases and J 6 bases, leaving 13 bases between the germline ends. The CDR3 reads CASSLAKAVDGYTF. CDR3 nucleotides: TGTGCCAGCAGTTTAGCAAAAGCGGTGGATGGCTACACCTTC.

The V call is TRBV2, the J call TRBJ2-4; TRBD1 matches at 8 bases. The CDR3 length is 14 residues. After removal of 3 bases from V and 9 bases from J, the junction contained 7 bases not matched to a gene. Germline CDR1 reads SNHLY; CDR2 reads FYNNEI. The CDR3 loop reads CASSETTGVGIQYF. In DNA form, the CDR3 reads TGTGCCAGCAGTGAGACGACAGGGGTTGGCATTCAGTACTTC.

The CDR3 here is CASSIQNTEAFF. CDR3 nucleotide sequence: TGTGCCAGCAGCATCCAGAACACTGAAGCTTTCTTT. V gene TRBV11-2 combines with J gene TRBJ1-1; D not resolved. The CDR3 length is 12 residues. The V gene lost 5 bases and the J gene lost 1 base, with 5 bases spanning the gap. In germline, CDR1 is SGHAT, CDR2 FQNNGV.

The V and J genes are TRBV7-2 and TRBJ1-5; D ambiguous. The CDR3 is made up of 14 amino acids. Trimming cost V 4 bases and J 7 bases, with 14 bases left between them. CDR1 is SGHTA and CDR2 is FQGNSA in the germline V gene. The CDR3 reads CASSSRLAEQPQHF. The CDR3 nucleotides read TGTGCCAGCAGCTCAAGACTAGCGGAACAGCCCCAGCATTTT.

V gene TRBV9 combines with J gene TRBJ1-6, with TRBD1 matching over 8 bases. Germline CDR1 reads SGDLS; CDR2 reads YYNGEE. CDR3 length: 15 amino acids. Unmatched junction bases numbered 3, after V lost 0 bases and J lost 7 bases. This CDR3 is CASSVVDRGNSPLHF. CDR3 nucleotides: TGTGCCAGCAGCGTAGTAGACAGGGGAAATTCACCCCTCCACTTT.

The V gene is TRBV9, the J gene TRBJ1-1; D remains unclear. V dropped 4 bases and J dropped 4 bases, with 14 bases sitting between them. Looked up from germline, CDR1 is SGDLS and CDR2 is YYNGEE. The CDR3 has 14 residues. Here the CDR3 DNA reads TGTGCCAGCAGCACCACCACTGCGGGCACTGAAGCTTTCTTT. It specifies CASSTTTAGTEAFF.

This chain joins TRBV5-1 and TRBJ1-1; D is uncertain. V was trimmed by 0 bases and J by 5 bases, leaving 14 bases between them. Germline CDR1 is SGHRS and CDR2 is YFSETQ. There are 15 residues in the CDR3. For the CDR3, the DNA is TGCGCCAGCAGCTTGGGGGCAGCCCCTGGGACTGAAGCTTTCTTT. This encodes CASSLGAAPGTEAFF.

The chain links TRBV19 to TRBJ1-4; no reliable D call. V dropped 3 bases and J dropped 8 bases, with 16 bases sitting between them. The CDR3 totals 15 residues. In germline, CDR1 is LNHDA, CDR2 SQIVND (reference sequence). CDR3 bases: TGTGCCAGTAGTATTCAGTCCGCGGGTTTGGAAAAACTGTTTTTT. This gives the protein CASSIQSAGLEKLFF.

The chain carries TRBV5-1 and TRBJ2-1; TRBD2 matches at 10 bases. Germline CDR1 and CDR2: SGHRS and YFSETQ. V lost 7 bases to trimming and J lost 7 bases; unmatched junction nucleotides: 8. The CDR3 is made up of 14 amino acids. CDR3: CASRTAGGPNEQFF. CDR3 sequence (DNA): TGCGCCAGCCGGACAGCGGGGGGGCCGAATGAGCAGTTCTTC. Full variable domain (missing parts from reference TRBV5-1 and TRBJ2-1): KAGVTQTPRYLIKTRGQQVTLSCSPISGHRSVSWYQQTPGQGLQFLFEYFSETQRNKGNFPGRFSGRQFSNSRSEMNVSTLELGDSALYLCASRTAGGPNEQFFGPGTRLTVL.

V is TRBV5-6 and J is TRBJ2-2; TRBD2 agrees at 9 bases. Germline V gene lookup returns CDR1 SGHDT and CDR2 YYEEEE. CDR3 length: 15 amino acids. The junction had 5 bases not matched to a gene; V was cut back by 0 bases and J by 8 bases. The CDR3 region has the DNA TGTGCCAGCAGCTTGGCCCGGCTAGCGGGAGGGGAGCTGTTTTTT. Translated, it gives CASSLARLAGGELFF.

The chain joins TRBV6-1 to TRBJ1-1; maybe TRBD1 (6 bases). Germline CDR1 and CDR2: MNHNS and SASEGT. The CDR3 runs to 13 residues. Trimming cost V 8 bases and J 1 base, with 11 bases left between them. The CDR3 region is CASGTKRNTEAFF. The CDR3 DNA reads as TGTGCCAGCGGGACAAAACGGAACACTGAAGCTTTCTTT.

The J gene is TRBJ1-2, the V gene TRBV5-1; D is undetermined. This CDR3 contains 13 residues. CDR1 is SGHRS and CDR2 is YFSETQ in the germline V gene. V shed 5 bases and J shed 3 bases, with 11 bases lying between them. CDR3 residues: CASRVGRHYGYTF. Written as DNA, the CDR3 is TGCGCCAGCAGAGTCGGGAGGCACTATGGCTACACCTTC.

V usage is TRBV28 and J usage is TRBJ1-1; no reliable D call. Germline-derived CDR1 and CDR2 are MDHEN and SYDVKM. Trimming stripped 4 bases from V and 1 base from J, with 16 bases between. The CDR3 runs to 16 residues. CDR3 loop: CASSSHLTPSNTEAFF. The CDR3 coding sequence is TGTGCCAGCAGTTCACACCTGACACCATCGAACACTGAAGCTTTCTTT.

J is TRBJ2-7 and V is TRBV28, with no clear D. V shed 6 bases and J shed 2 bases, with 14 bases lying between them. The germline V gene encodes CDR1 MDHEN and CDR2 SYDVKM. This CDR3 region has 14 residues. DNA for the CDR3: TGTGCCAGCAGCTGGCCCGAAACCGCCTACGAGCAGTACTTC. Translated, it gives CASSWPETAYEQYF.

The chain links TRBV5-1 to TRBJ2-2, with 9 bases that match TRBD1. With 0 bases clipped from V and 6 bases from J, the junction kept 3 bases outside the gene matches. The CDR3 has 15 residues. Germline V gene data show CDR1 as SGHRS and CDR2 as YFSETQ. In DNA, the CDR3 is TGCGCCAGCAGCTTGGGGACAGGGGACCCCGGGGAGCTGTTTTTT. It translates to CASSLGTGDPGELFF.

CDR3 bases: TGTGCCAGCAGCGTAGGGGAGGGGTTCCACGAGCAGTACTTC. Protein: CASSVGEGFHEQYF. The chain carries TRBV7-9 and TRBJ2-7; TRBD2 matches 7 bases. J gave up 5 bases and V 5 bases, and 9 bases lay outside the gene matches. The CDR3 consists of 14 residues. Germline CDR1 is SEHNR and CDR2 is FQNEAQ (reference sequence).

The CDR3 spells CASSATGNEQFF. CDR3 DNA sequence: TGTGCCAGCAGCGCGACAGGGAATGAGCAGTTCTTC. The rearrangement uses TRBV11-2 and TRBJ2-1; TRBD1 aligns across 7 bases. The CDR3 is 12 residues long. The J segment lost 7 bases and the V segment lost 5 bases, leaving 2 bases of the junction unmatched. From germline, CDR1 is SGHAT and CDR2 FQNNGV.